This entry lists 7 T cell receptor beta chains sequenced from one sample in a study of T cell clonotyping in hematopoietic cell transplantation. Time point specified: recipient sample about 28 days before transplant, after cytoreduction. Some clones are missing from TCRdb's copy, which holds only in-frame ones; the method was immunoSEQ multiplex PCR. The sample has some 36,000 clones, around 95% seen once. The material was peripheral blood mononuclear cells, obtained before stem cell transplant. The receptor set was obtained from a middle-aged man with chronic myeloid leukemia. Some clones in this sample may be carry-over from other donors' samples.

The rearrangement links TRBV7-3 to TRBJ2-1; TRBD1 matches 7 bases. The CDR3 sequence is 16 residues long. Germline CDR1 and CDR2: SGHTA and FQGTGA. The junction had 11 bases not matched to a gene; V was cut back by 4 bases and J by 5 bases. CDR3 sequence (DNA): TGTGCCAGCAGCTATAAGCCGGGACAGCCTAACAATGAGCAGTTCTTC. The encoded protein is CASSYKPGQPNNEQFF.

The chain joins TRBV7-6 to TRBJ1-2, with D uncertain. Germline loops: CDR1 SGHVS, CDR2 FNYEAQ. CDR3 length: 13 residues. Trimming removed 5 bases from V and 6 bases from J, with 13 bases in between. The CDR3 protein is CASSPTRVDGYTF. In nucleotides, the CDR3 is TGTGCCAGCAGCCCGACCCGGGTAGATGGCTACACCTTC.

The chain carries TRBV10-3 and TRBJ2-7; 15 bases are shared with TRBD2. The CDR3 is made up of 15 amino acids. V was clipped by 6 bases and J by 6 bases; unmatched bases: 6. Germline values: CDR1 ENHRY, CDR2 SYGVKD. Here the CDR3 reads CAIRGGTSGGSEQYF. The CDR3 coding sequence is TGTGCCATCAGGGGAGGGACTAGCGGGGGGAGCGAGCAGTACTTC.

This sequence joins TRBV4-3 and TRBJ1-2; the match to TRBD1 covers 7 bases. Germline V gene sequence: CDR1 LGHNA, CDR2 YSLEER. This CDR3 is built from 14 residues. The ends lost 2 bases at V and 4 bases at J; junction bases unmatched: 4. The CDR3 coding sequence is TGCGCCAGCAGCCAATCCCGGGACAGCTATGGCTACACCTTC. Its translation is CASSQSRDSYGYTF.

The chain couples TRBV6-1 to TRBJ1-6, with 8 positions matching TRBD1. With 8 bases clipped from V and 8 bases from J, the junction kept 8 bases outside the gene matches. Germline CDR1 is MNHNS and CDR2 is SASEGT. This CDR3 comprises 14 residues. The CDR3 DNA sequence: TGTGCCAGCGACACAGGGGGAGCAGATTCACCCCTCCACTTT. Its translation: CASDTGGADSPLHF.

The V and J genes are TRBV6-1 and TRBJ1-2; a possible D gene is TRBD1 (6 bases). V was cut by 6 bases and J by 6 bases, with 11 bases left in between. Germline assignment: CDR1 MNHNS and CDR2 SASEGT. The CDR3 totals 12 residues. CDR3 coding DNA: TGTGCCAGCAGGATCACAGGGCATGGCTACACCTTC. It is translated as CASRITGHGYTF.

The genes are TRBV5-8 and TRBJ1-2; D is unresolved. Trimming took off 1 base at V and 7 bases at J, with 14 bases between the two ends. Per germline, CDR1 SGHTS and CDR2 YDEGEE. The CDR3 consists of 14 residues. The CDR3 loop reads CASSLQQYPSGYTF. CDR3 in DNA: TGTGCCAGCAGCTTGCAACAGTATCCATCTGGCTACACCTTC. Drawing the rest from reference TRBV5-8 and TRBJ1-2, the complete variable domain is EAGVTQSPTHLIKTRGQQATLRCSPISGHTSVYWYQQALGLGLQFLLWYDEGEERNRGNFPPRFSGRQFPNYSSELNVNALELEDSALYLCASSLQQYPSGYTFGSGTRLTVV.